A selection of T cell receptor beta chains follows, all from one sample in a study of cytomegalovirus exposure and HLA in healthy donors. Produced via immunoSEQ multiplex PCR; TCRdb's table is partial and in-frame only. The sample includes 150,000 or so clones, around four fifths of them seen just once. The sequencing input was PBMCs. The receptors were sampled from a woman in her thirties or forties in good health and CMV-seronegative. Both conserved end residues are part of each CDR3. Fields, in order: J gene, clone size, V gene, D gene, CDR3 DNA, CDR3 protein. D genes are given only for firm matches. Some rows mark clone size as missing; the rest say once, few, many or name a class of expanded clone.

j_gene: TRBJ2-3
abundance: once
v_gene: TRBV28
d_gene: NA
CDR3nt: TGTGCCAGCAGTTCGACAGGTAGACTCACAGATACGCAGTATTTT
CDR3aa: CASSSTGRLTDTQYF

j_gene: TRBJ2-3
abundance: NA
v_gene: TRBV7-2
d_gene: NA
CDR3nt: TGTGCCAGCAGGACCACAGGAGTCACAGATACGCAGTATTTT
CDR3aa: CASRTTGVTDTQYF

j_gene: TRBJ2-1
abundance: once
v_gene: TRBV5-6
d_gene: TRBD1
CDR3nt: TGTGCCAGCAGCTTGCCCCTACCGACAGGGGTCAACTTTAATGAGCAGTTCTTC
CDR3aa: CASSLPLPTGVNFNEQFF

j_gene: TRBJ2-7
abundance: NA
v_gene: TRBV6-5
d_gene: NA
CDR3nt: TGTGCCAGCAGTTACGGTCACAGCGGTTACGAGCAGTACTTC
CDR3aa: CASSYGHSGYEQYF

j_gene: TRBJ1-3
abundance: NA
v_gene: TRBV29-1
d_gene: NA
CDR3nt: TGCAGCGTTGATCAGGGAAGTAACACCATATATTTT
CDR3aa: CSVDQGSNTIYF

j_gene: TRBJ2-1
abundance: NA
v_gene: TRBV14
d_gene: NA
CDR3nt: TGTGCCAGCAGCCAAGCTGGCAGCTCCTACAATGAGCAGTTCTTC
CDR3aa: CASSQAGSSYNEQFF

j_gene: TRBJ2-7
abundance: NA
v_gene: TRBV11-1
d_gene: NA
CDR3nt: TGTGCCAGCAGCCGTTCCCCTCTGGGGGCGTACGAGCAGTACTTC
CDR3aa: CASSRSPLGAYEQYF

j_gene: TRBJ2-7
abundance: NA
v_gene: TRBV7-2
d_gene: TRBD1
CDR3nt: TGTGCCAGCAGCATGCTACAGGGGTACGAGCAGTACTTC
CDR3aa: CASSMLQGYEQYF

j_gene: TRBJ1-2
abundance: NA
v_gene: TRBV9
d_gene: TRBD1
CDR3nt: TGTGCCAGCAGCGTAGGGACAGGGGGCGGCTACATCTTC
CDR3aa: CASSVGTGGGYIF

j_gene: TRBJ1-5
abundance: NA
v_gene: TRBV28
d_gene: TRBD1
CDR3nt: TGTGCCAGCAGCACGCACCCGACAGGGAACCAGCCCCAGCATTTT
CDR3aa: CASSTHPTGNQPQHF

j_gene: TRBJ2-7
abundance: NA
v_gene: TRBV2
d_gene: NA
CDR3nt: TGTGCCAGCAGTGAAGATCCGGGGATCGGGGAGCAGTACTTC
CDR3aa: CASSEDPGIGEQYF

j_gene: TRBJ2-7
abundance: NA
v_gene: TRBV11-2
d_gene: NA
CDR3nt: TGTGCCAGCAACTTATACCCGGGGGCCTACGAGCAGTACTTC
CDR3aa: CASNLYPGAYEQYF

j_gene: TRBJ1-1
abundance: once
v_gene: TRBV28
d_gene: NA
CDR3nt: TGTGCCAGTGGACCCGGGGACACTGAAGCTTTCTTT
CDR3aa: CASGPGDTEAFF

j_gene: TRBJ2-7
abundance: NA
v_gene: TRBV15
d_gene: NA
CDR3nt: TGTGCCACCAGCCCGGACAAATACGAGCAGTACTTC
CDR3aa: CATSPDKYEQYF

j_gene: TRBJ2-1
abundance: NA
v_gene: TRBV7-8
d_gene: TRBD1
CDR3nt: TGTGCCAGCAGCTTAGCGCTTTTGGGTCGACAGGGTCGGAGGAATGAGCAGTTCTTC
CDR3aa: CASSLALLGRQGRRNEQFF

j_gene: TRBJ2-7
abundance: NA
v_gene: TRBV6-6
d_gene: NA
CDR3nt: TGTGCCACATGTCGAGGGAGGATCTACGAGCAGTACTTC
CDR3aa: CATCRGRIYEQYF

j_gene: TRBJ2-2
abundance: NA
v_gene: TRBV11-3
d_gene: NA
CDR3nt: TGTGCCAGCAGCCGACAGTCCACCGGGGAGCTGTTTTTT
CDR3aa: CASSRQSTGELFF

j_gene: TRBJ2-1
abundance: NA
v_gene: TRBV7-9
d_gene: NA
CDR3nt: TGTGCCAGCAGCTTAAGGGGTGGTCTCAATGAGCAGTTCTTC
CDR3aa: CASSLRGGLNEQFF

j_gene: TRBJ2-1
abundance: few
v_gene: TRBV5-4
d_gene: TRBD1
CDR3nt: TGTGCCAGCAGCCCGGGACAGGGGGGGTACAATGAGCAGTTCTTC
CDR3aa: CASSPGQGGYNEQFF

j_gene: TRBJ1-2
abundance: NA
v_gene: TRBV7-9
d_gene: TRBD1
CDR3nt: TGTGCCAGCAGCTTAGATTCAGGACAGGGGAACTATGGCTACACCTTC
CDR3aa: CASSLDSGQGNYGYTF

j_gene: TRBJ2-3
abundance: NA
v_gene: TRBV9
d_gene: NA
CDR3nt: TGCGCCACTAACCCACTCACAGATACGCAGTATTTT
CDR3aa: CATNPLTDTQYF

j_gene: TRBJ2-1
abundance: NA
v_gene: TRBV4-1
d_gene: TRBD1
CDR3nt: TGCGCCAGCAGCCCCTGGGACAGGGGGCTCGATGAGCAGTTCTTC
CDR3aa: CASSPWDRGLDEQFF

j_gene: TRBJ2-7
abundance: NA
v_gene: TRBV15
d_gene: NA
CDR3nt: TGTGCCACCAGCGAGGGAGTGATGGGTTCCTACGAGCAGTACTTC
CDR3aa: CATSEGVMGSYEQYF

j_gene: TRBJ2-1
abundance: NA
v_gene: TRBV25-1
d_gene: TRBD2
CDR3nt: TGTGCCAGCAGTGAAAATAGACTAGCGGGAGGGCCCGGTGAGCAGTTCTTC
CDR3aa: CASSENRLAGGPGEQFF

j_gene: TRBJ2-1
abundance: NA
v_gene: TRBV19
d_gene: NA
CDR3nt: TGTGCCAGTAGTATTGATGGATATAGGACAGCAAACTACAATGAGCAGTTCTTC
CDR3aa: CASSIDGYRTANYNEQFF

j_gene: TRBJ2-5
abundance: once
v_gene: TRBV4-2
d_gene: TRBD1
CDR3nt: TGTGCCAGCAGCCGAGCAGATAGGGACAGCCAAGAGACCCAGTACTTC
CDR3aa: CASSRADRDSQETQYF

j_gene: TRBJ1-3
abundance: NA
v_gene: TRBV7-8
d_gene: NA
CDR3nt: TGTGCCAGCAGCGTAACACAGGATAACACCATATATTTT
CDR3aa: CASSVTQDNTIYF

j_gene: TRBJ1-5
abundance: NA
v_gene: TRBV19
d_gene: TRBD1
CDR3nt: TGTGCCAGTAGTTCAGGGGGAGGATATCAGCCCCAGCATTTT
CDR3aa: CASSSGGGYQPQHF

j_gene: TRBJ1-1
abundance: NA
v_gene: TRBV28
d_gene: NA
CDR3nt: TGTGCCAGCAGTAAGACAGCTACAATCATAGAAGCTTTCTTT
CDR3aa: CASSKTATIIEAFF

j_gene: TRBJ1-3
abundance: NA
v_gene: TRBV4-3
d_gene: TRBD1
CDR3nt: TGCGCCAGCAGCCGCCTTACCGGGACAGGGGGAGTCACCATATATTTT
CDR3aa: CASSRLTGTGGVTIYF

j_gene: TRBJ2-1
abundance: NA
v_gene: TRBV2
d_gene: NA
CDR3nt: TGTGCCAGCAGTGTGAGGGAGAGCTCCTACAATGAGCAGTTCTTC
CDR3aa: CASSVRESSYNEQFF

j_gene: TRBJ2-7
abundance: NA
v_gene: TRBV5-4
d_gene: TRBD2
CDR3nt: TGTGCCAGCAGCATTAGCGGGAGGGGGAATGTGGGCGAGCAGTACTTC
CDR3aa: CASSISGRGNVGEQYF

j_gene: TRBJ1-3
abundance: NA
v_gene: TRBV7-2
d_gene: NA
CDR3nt: TGTGCCAGCTCACCGCGCGGGCCATCTGGAAACACCATATATTTT
CDR3aa: CASSPRGPSGNTIYF

j_gene: TRBJ2-7
abundance: NA
v_gene: TRBV5-1
d_gene: TRBD1
CDR3nt: TGCGCCAGCAGCTTGCGGCAACAGGGGCCCACCTACGAGCAGTACTTC
CDR3aa: CASSLRQQGPTYEQYF

j_gene: TRBJ1-1
abundance: NA
v_gene: TRBV19
d_gene: TRBD1
CDR3nt: TGTGCCAGTAGTATAGACAGGGGGCGCTTAACTGAAGCTTTCTTT
CDR3aa: CASSIDRGRLTEAFF

j_gene: TRBJ2-7
abundance: NA
v_gene: TRBV7-9
d_gene: TRBD1
CDR3nt: TGTGCCAGCAGCATCGGGACAGGGAAGGGGTACGAGCAGTACTTC
CDR3aa: CASSIGTGKGYEQYF

j_gene: TRBJ2-1
abundance: few
v_gene: TRBV28
d_gene: NA
CDR3nt: TGTGCCTTCGGGGGACAGAAAGTCTCCTACAATGAGCAGTTCTTC
CDR3aa: CAFGGQKVSYNEQFF

j_gene: TRBJ2-5
abundance: once
v_gene: TRBV7-2
d_gene: TRBD2
CDR3nt: TGTGCCAGCAGCTTATCCAGCGGGAGGGGGGTGGAAGAGACCCAGTACTTC
CDR3aa: CASSLSSGRGVEETQYF

j_gene: TRBJ1-5
abundance: NA
v_gene: TRBV7-2
d_gene: NA
CDR3nt: TGTGCCAGCAGCCCGACAGTCTGGCAGTACAATCAGCCCCAGCATTTT
CDR3aa: CASSPTVWQYNQPQHF

j_gene: TRBJ2-7
abundance: NA
v_gene: TRBV9
d_gene: NA
CDR3nt: TGTGCCAGCAGCGTAGGACTGGCCTACGAGCAGTACTTC
CDR3aa: CASSVGLAYEQYF

j_gene: TRBJ1-4
abundance: few
v_gene: TRBV5-1
d_gene: NA
CDR3nt: TGCGCCAGCAGCTCGGTCCCTGATGAAAAACTGTTTTTT
CDR3aa: CASSSVPDEKLFF

j_gene: TRBJ2-3
abundance: NA
v_gene: TRBV6-6
d_gene: NA
CDR3nt: TGTGCCAGCGGGGAGGGGGGCACAGATACGCAGTATTTT
CDR3aa: CASGEGGTDTQYF

j_gene: TRBJ1-5
abundance: NA
v_gene: TRBV7-2
d_gene: NA
CDR3nt: TGTGCCAGCAGCTTGCCAGGGGCGGCAAATCAGCCCCAGCATTTT
CDR3aa: CASSLPGAANQPQHF

j_gene: TRBJ2-5
abundance: NA
v_gene: TRBV4-3
d_gene: TRBD2
CDR3nt: TGCGCCAGCAGCCAAGATTGGACTAGCCGAGAGACCCAGTACTTC
CDR3aa: CASSQDWTSRETQYF

j_gene: TRBJ1-2
abundance: NA
v_gene: TRBV7-9
d_gene: NA
CDR3nt: TGTGCCAGCAGCCTCGTAGGCAGGAAAGGCTACACCTTC
CDR3aa: CASSLVGRKGYTF

j_gene: TRBJ1-2
abundance: few
v_gene: TRBV18
d_gene: TRBD1
CDR3nt: TGTGCCAGCTCAGGACAGGGCCAAGGGTATGGCTACACCTTC
CDR3aa: CASSGQGQGYGYTF

j_gene: TRBJ2-1
abundance: once
v_gene: TRBV28
d_gene: TRBD2
CDR3nt: TGTGCCACCTTATCTACCGGGACTAGCGGTTACAATGAGCAGTTCTTC
CDR3aa: CATLSTGTSGYNEQFF